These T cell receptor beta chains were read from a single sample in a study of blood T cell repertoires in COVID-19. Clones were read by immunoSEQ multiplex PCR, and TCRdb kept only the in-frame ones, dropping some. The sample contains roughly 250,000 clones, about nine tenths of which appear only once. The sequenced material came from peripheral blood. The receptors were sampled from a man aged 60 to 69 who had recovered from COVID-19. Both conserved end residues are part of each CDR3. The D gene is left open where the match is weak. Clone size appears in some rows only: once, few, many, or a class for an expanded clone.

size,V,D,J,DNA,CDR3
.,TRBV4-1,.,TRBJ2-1,TGCGCCAGCAGCCAAGTTTTCGGAGGGGCGGACAATCGTGAGCAGTTCTTC,CASSQVFGGADNREQFF
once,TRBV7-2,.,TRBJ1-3,TGTGCCAGCAGCCCCAAGACGGGACAAGGCAGAAACACCATATATTTT,CASSPKTGQGRNTIYF
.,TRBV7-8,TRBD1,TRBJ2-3,TGTGCCACCAAAAAGAGGGGTGGGGACAGGGGTACGCAGTATTTT,CATKKRGGDRGTQYF
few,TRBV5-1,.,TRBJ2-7,TGCGCCAGCAGCTTCACCCCGGGGACCTACGAGCAGTACTTC,CASSFTPGTYEQYF
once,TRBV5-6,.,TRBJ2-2,TGTGCCAGCAGCTCGATAAACCCGGAGGGGGGGCACGGGGAGCTGTTTTTT,CASSSINPEGGHGELFF
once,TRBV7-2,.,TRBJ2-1,TGTGCCAGCAGCCCTACCGGGGCCTACAATGAGCAGTTCTTC,CASSPTGAYNEQFF
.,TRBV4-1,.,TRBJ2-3,TGCGCCAGCAGCCAAGAAGCGGGTAACTATGGCACAGATACGCAGTATTTT,CASSQEAGNYGTDTQYF
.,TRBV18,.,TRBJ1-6,TGTGCCAGCTCCCAAACCCATAGTTCACCCCTCCACTTT,CASSQTHSSPLHF
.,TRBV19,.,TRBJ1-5,TGTGCCAGTAATATCGGGGGGCTGAGTTCGGATCAGCCCCAGCATTTT,CASNIGGLSSDQPQHF
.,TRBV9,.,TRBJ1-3,TGTGCCAGCAGCGTAGCTCTCCACGGCGGGAACTCTGGAAACACCATATATTTT,CASSVALHGGNSGNTIYF
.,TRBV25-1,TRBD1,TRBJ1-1,TGTGCCAGCAGGCAGGGGGCTAATACTGAAGCTTTCTTT,CASRQGANTEAFF
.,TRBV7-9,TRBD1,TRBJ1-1,TGTGCCAGCAGCTTAGGGACAGGAGTTATTGAAGCTTTCTTT,CASSLGTGVIEAFF
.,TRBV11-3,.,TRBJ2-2,TGTGCCAGCAGCCTCAACACCGGGGAGCTGTTTTTT,CASSLNTGELFF
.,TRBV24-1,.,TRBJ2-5,TGTGCCACCAGTGATACCCGGGGTTTCGGAGGGAAACAAGAGACCCAGTACTTC,CATSDTRGFGGKQETQYF
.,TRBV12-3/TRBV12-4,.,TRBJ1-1,TGTGCCAGCAGTCTGTCTATGAACACTGAAGCTTTCTTT,CASSLSMNTEAFF
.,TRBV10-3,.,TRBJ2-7,TGTGCCATCAGTGCTGGACAGTCCTACGAGCAGTACTTC,CAISAGQSYEQYF
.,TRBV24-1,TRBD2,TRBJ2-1,TGTGCCACCAGTGACTTTACGACTAGCTTCGGGATAAATGAGCAGTTCTTC,CATSDFTTSFGINEQFF
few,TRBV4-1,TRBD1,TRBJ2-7,TGCGCCAGCAGCCGAGAACCGGGACAGGACTACGAGCAGTACTTC,CASSREPGQDYEQYF
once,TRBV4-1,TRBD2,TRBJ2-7,TGCGCCAGCAGCCAAATAGCGGGGGATCTCGGCGAGCAGTACTTC,CASSQIAGDLGEQYF
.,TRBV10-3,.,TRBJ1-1,TGTGCCATCAGTGAGATGGACTCCAGCGGTATGAACACTGAAGCTTTCTTT,CAISEMDSSGMNTEAFF
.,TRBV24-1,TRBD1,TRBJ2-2,TGTGCCACCAGTGACCTGACAGGGTTCACCGGGGAGCTGTTTTTT,CATSDLTGFTGELFF
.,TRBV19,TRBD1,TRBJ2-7,TGTGCCAGTAGTATTAACAGGGGCTACGAGCAGTACTTC,CASSINRGYEQYF
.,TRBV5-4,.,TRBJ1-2,TGTGCCAGCAGCTCACGCCGGGGAGGAGGCTACACCTTC,CASSSRRGGGYTF
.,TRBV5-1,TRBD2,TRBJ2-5,TGCGCCAGCAGCTCTTCGGGACTAGAGGCGACCCAGTACTTC,CASSSSGLEATQYF
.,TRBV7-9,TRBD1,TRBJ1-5,TGTGCCAGCAGCACGGGACAGGGGATCAATCAGCCCCAGCATTTT,CASSTGQGINQPQHF
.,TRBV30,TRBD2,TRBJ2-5,TGTGCCTGGAGTAGGCGGGGGGGCCTCGAGACCCAGTACTTC,CAWSRRGGLETQYF
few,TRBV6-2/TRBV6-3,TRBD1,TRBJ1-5,TGTGCCAGCAGTATACAGGGGAATCAGCCCCAGCATTTT,CASSIQGNQPQHF
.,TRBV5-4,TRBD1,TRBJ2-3,TGTGCCAGCAGCATCGGGACAGGCAGCACAGATACGCAGTATTTT,CASSIGTGSTDTQYF
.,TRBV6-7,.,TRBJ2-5,TGTGCCAGCAGTCCGAGAGGCGGGGTTCAAGAGACCCAGTACTTC,CASSPRGGVQETQYF
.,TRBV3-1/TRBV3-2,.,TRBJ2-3,TGTGCCAGCAGCCAAGCCCTAGGGAGTACGCAGTATTTT,CASSQALGSTQYF
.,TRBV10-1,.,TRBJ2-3,TGCGCCAGCAGTGAGTGGCCCCACTCTAGGAAGTATTTT,CASSEWPHSRKYF
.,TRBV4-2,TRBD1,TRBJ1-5,TGTGCCAGCAGCCAAGATTCAGGGGGCGGTCAGCCCCAGCATTTT,CASSQDSGGGQPQHF
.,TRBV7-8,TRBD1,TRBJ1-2,TGTGCCAGCAGCATCAGGACAGGGACCTATGGCTACACCTTC,CASSIRTGTYGYTF
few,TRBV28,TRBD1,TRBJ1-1,TGTGCCAGCAGCCGCGGGACAGGGTACACTGAAGCTTTCTTT,CASSRGTGYTEAFF
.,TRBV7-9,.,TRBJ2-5,TGTGCCAGCAGCCTAGGACTTGAAGAGACCCAGTACTTC,CASSLGLEETQYF
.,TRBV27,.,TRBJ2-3,TGTGCCAGCAGCAACCCGGGGGTAGGGATTAGGACAGATACGCAGTATTTT,CASSNPGVGIRTDTQYF
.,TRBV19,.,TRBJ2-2,TGTGCCAGTAGTAGGGGGCGGGCGAACACCGGGGAGCTGTTTTTT,CASSRGRANTGELFF
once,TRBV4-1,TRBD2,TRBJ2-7,TGCGCCAGCAGCCAAGTGATTACGGGGGGACCCTACGAGCAGTACTTC,CASSQVITGGPYEQYF
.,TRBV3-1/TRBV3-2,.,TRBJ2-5,TGTGCCAGCAGCCAAGGACTAGGACAAGAGACCCAGTACTTC,CASSQGLGQETQYF
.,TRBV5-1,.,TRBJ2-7,TGCGCCAGCAGCAAGGAGTCCTACGAGCAGTACTTC,CASSKESYEQYF
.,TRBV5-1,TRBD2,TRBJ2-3,TGCGCCAGCAGCTTGGCCCAGCGGGGGGCCGGCAAAACTAGCACAGATACGCAGTATTTT,CASSLAQRGAGKTSTDTQYF
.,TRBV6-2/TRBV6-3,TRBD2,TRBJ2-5,TGTGCCAGCAGTTTGCAAAAAATGGGACTATACGAAGAGACCCAGTACTTC,CASSLQKMGLYEETQYF
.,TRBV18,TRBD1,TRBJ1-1,TGTGCCAGCTCCCTAACAGGGGGCAATACTGAAGCTTTCTTT,CASSLTGGNTEAFF
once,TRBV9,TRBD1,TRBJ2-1,TGTGCCAGCAACAAGTCGCCGGGACAGGGCGTCTATGAGCAGTTCTTC,CASNKSPGQGVYEQFF
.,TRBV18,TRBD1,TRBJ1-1,TGTGCCAGCTCACCAAGGTTTATCACAGGGGGTAGCACTGAAGCTTTCTTT,CASSPRFITGGSTEAFF
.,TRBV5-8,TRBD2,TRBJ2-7,TGTGCCAGCAGCCCACTTACCGGGACTAGCGGGCCCTACGAGCAGTACTTC,CASSPLTGTSGPYEQYF
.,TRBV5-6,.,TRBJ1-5,TGTGCCAGCAGCTTGGCGGGAGGACACCAGCTTAGCAATCAGCCCCAGCATTTT,CASSLAGGHQLSNQPQHF
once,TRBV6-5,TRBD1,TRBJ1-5,TGTGCCAGCAGTTACGCGGGGACAGAACCCAATCAGCCCCAGCATTTT,CASSYAGTEPNQPQHF
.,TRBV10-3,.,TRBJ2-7,TGTGCCATCAGTACTCTCCGGACTGGCGAGCAGTACTTC,CAISTLRTGEQYF
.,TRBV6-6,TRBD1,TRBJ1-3,TGTGCCAGCAGTTCAAGGACAGGGGACTCTGGAAACACCATATATTTT,CASSSRTGDSGNTIYF